This TCR beta chain was sequenced during a study of CD8+CD57+ T cells in acquired aplastic anemia. Study as a whole: The sorted CD4+ and CD8+ cells yielded an average around 3.4 ug of DNA.

J was trimmed by 8 bases and V by 4 bases; bases with no gene match: 12. Germline V CDR1 and CDR2: SGHDN, FVKESK. The CDR3 covers 16 residues. Patients selected for sequencing had displayed CD8+CD57+ cell expansion by flow cytometry. Severe acquired aplastic anemia was present in every patient. Genomic DNA templated the TCR beta VDJ and CDR3 profiling. TCRdb re-analysed the reads in MiXCR, keeping a single row per CDR3 protein. The sample records around 500,000 distinct CDR3 sequences, about a third being singletons. This receptor was obtained from a human donor with aplastic anemia. Sequencing input: sorted CD4+, CD8+, or CD8+CD57+ T cells (not recorded which) from PBMCs. The rearrangement uses TRBV14 and TRBJ2-1; 9 bases match TRBD2. The CDR3 DNA reads as TGTGCCAGCAGCCTCGAGGCTAGCGGGAATTGGGATGAGCAGTTCTTC. This translates into CASSLEASGNWDEQFF.